The source of this T cell receptor (beta chain) is a study of regulatory dendritic cells for organ transplantation. This CDR3 contains 18 residues. Germline V lookup: CDR1 KGHSH, CDR2 LQKENI. The ends were cut back, 1 base at V and 3 bases at J, with 22 bases in the middle. Assay used: immunoSEQ multiplex PCR; TCRdb lists only in-frame clones, some missing. The sample has approximately 35,000 clones; about 88% are singletons. J is TRBJ2-7 and V is TRBV18, with D tentatively TRBD1 (6 bases). Specimen: naive CD4+ T cells from blood. The subset was: CD45RA+ naive T cells. The clonotype originates from a human donor in good health. CDR3 amino acids: CASSPLNGQTSQGYEQYF. The CDR3 nucleotides read TGTGCCAGCTCACCACTCAATGGACAGACCTCCCAGGGCTACGAGCAGTACTTC. Using reference TRBV18 and TRBJ2-7 for the parts outside the CDR3, the full variable domain is NAGVMQNPRHLVRRRGQEARLRCSPMKGHSHVYWYRQLPEEGLKFMVYLQKENIIDESGMPKERFSAEFPKEGPSILRIQQVVRGDSAAYFCASSPLNGQTSQGYEQYFGPGTRLTVT.